Listed here are 2 T cell receptor beta chains from one sample, sequenced in a study of blood T cell repertoires in COVID-19. Profiled with immunoSEQ multiplex PCR; TCRdb holds only in-frame clones, not every one. Here the sample spans some 120,000 clones, about 80% being singletons. The sample comprised peripheral blood. These receptors originate from a woman aged 45-60 years with acute or convalescent COVID-19.

The chain links TRBV19 to TRBJ1-5, with a possible D match to TRBD1 (5 bases). This CDR3 is 16 amino acids long. CDR1 is LNHDA and CDR2 is SQIVND in the germline V gene (reference sequence). V was cut by 8 bases and J by 4 bases, with 21 bases left in between. This CDR3 reads CASENRAQGMNQPQHF. The DNA for the CDR3 is TGTGCCAGTGAAAACAGAGCGCAGGGAATGAATCAGCCCCAGCATTTT. Looking up the rest from reference TRBV19 and TRBJ1-5 gives the full variable domain: DGGITQSPKYLFRKEGQNVTLSCEQNLNHDAMYWYRQDPGQGLRLIYYSQIVNDFQKGDIAEGYSVSREKKESFPLTVTSAQKNPTAFYLCASENRAQGMNQPQHFGDGTRLSIL.

The rearrangement uses TRBV5-1 and TRBJ2-1; 8 bases match TRBD2. From germline, CDR1 is SGHRS and CDR2 YFSETQ. CDR3 size: 16 residues. The V gene end was trimmed by 3 bases and the J gene end by 0 bases; junction bases not matched to a gene: 5. The CDR3 nucleotides are TGCGCCAGCAGCTGGACGGGGGGGCGCTCCTACAATGAGCAGTTCTTC. It translates to CASSWTGGRSYNEQFF.